The 27 T cell receptor beta chains below were found in one sample sequenced in a study of T cells in Graves' hyperthyroidism and ophthalmopathy. Amplification of TCR beta CDR3 regions used RNA as the template. First-round RT-PCR with HTBI primers amplified the TCR CDR3 region. One entry per CDR3 protein, called by TCRdb with MiXCR from the multiplex PCR reads. The sample has about 480,000 distinct CDR3 sequences, 24% seen once. The sample comprised blood. Receptors originate from a woman under 40 with Graves' ophthalmopathy.

This clonotype was seen many times. J is TRBJ2-5 and V is TRBV7-9; no clear D. This CDR3 has 14 amino acids. In germline, CDR1 is SEHNR, CDR2 FQNEAQ (reference sequence). V was clipped by 2 bases and J by 1 base, with 8 bases between them. The CDR3 reads CASSLLGPQETQYF. The CDR3 DNA is TGTGCCAGCAGCTTACTCGGCCCCCAAGAGACCCAGTACTTC.

This clonotype was observed at least ten times. This may stem from a read error, because a much larger clone lies one nucleotide away. The chain has TRBV11-2 and TRBJ1-1; D gene uncertain. Germline CDR1 is SGHAT and CDR2 is FQNNGV. The CDR3 runs 16 residues. In DNA, the CDR3 is TGTGCCGGCAGCTTAGTTGCGGAGTGGATGGTCACTGAAGCTTTCTTT. Residues: CAGSLVAEWMVTEAFF.

The gene calls are TRBV12-3 or TRBV12-4 and TRBJ1-1; D gene ambiguous. The CDR3 consists of 13 residues. Trimming stripped 7 bases from V and 7 bases from J, with 16 bases between. Here the CDR3 reads CASTLKVFNEAFF. CDR3 DNA sequence: TGTGCCAGCACTTTGAAGGTCTTTAATGAAGCTTTCTTT.

This clonotype was counted ten times or more. Here the CDR3 DNA reads TGTGCCAGCAGCCAAGAACTACCGTACGAGCAGTACTTC. Protein: CASSQELPYEQYF. The J gene is TRBJ2-7, the V gene TRBV4-2, with D unclear. CDR1 and CDR2 from the germline V gene are LGHNA and YNFKEQ. The CDR3 runs 13 residues. The germline V and J ends were trimmed by 0 bases and 4 bases, with 7 bases remaining between them.

The sample holds many counts of this clonotype. This chain joins TRBV20-1 and TRBJ1-6; D is unresolved. The CDR3 runs to 15 residues. Between the trimmed V and J ends, which lost 6 bases and 3 bases, there was a span of 15 bases. CDR1 and CDR2 from the germline V gene are DFQATT and SNEGSKA (reference sequence). CDR3: CSARPLPNYNSPLHF. CDR3 nucleotides: TGCAGTGCCAGACCCCTTCCGAACTATAATTCACCCCTCCACTTT.

This clonotype was found many times. The V and J genes are TRBV10-3 and TRBJ2-7; D is possibly TRBD1 (6 bases). Trimming took off 3 bases at V and 3 bases at J, with 15 bases between the two ends. Per germline, CDR1 ENHRY and CDR2 SYGVKD. CDR3 length: 15 residues. The CDR3 spells CAISDPTGRIYEQYF. The CDR3 DNA follows: TGTGCCATCAGTGACCCCACAGGGAGAATCTACGAGCAGTACTTC.

This clonotype was seen repeatedly, ten times or more. The chain couples TRBV12-5 to TRBJ1-2, with D perhaps matching TRBD1 (6 bases). CDR1 is LGHNT, CDR2 FRNRAP, per germline. The CDR3 totals 12 residues. V lost 7 bases, J lost 4 bases, and 10 bases lay in between. The CDR3 region is CASAADSYGYTF. CDR3 DNA: TGTGCTAGTGCCGCGGACAGCTATGGCTACACCTTC.

The chain has TRBV20-1 and TRBJ1-6, with 9 positions matching TRBD1. V dropped 3 bases and J dropped 9; count of bases not matched to a gene: 6. The length of the CDR3 is 14 residues. Germline lookup yields CDR1 DFQATT and CDR2 SNEGSKA (reference sequence). CDR3 nucleotides: TGCAGTGCTAGGCTGGGACAGGGTAGTTCACCCCTCCACTTT. Translation gives CSARLGQGSSPLHF.

The chain couples TRBV7-9 to TRBJ2-2, with D unclear. V lost 1 base to trimming and J lost 5 bases, with 8 bases between them. CDR3 size: 14 residues. In germline, CDR1 is SEHNR, CDR2 FQNEAQ (reference sequence). The CDR3, as DNA: TGTGCCAGCAGCTTAGAACGGGCGACCGGGGAGCTGTTTTTT. Translating it yields CASSLERATGELFF.

This clonotype was seen repeatedly, ten times or more. The chain recombines TRBV30 with TRBJ2-2, with D unresolved. CDR3 length equals 13 residues. Between the trimmed V and J ends, which lost 7 bases and 2 bases, there was a span of 11 bases. CDR1 and CDR2 from the germline V gene are GTSNPN and SVGIG (reference sequence). CDR3 bases: TGTGCCTCAACGTCGGATAACACCGGGGAGCTGTTTTTT. Translation: CASTSDNTGELFF.

Many counts were recorded for this clonotype. The CDR3 is CASSPAGGVYEQYF. CDR3 bases: TGTGCCAGCAGCCCGGCGGGGGGCGTCTACGAGCAGTACTTC. The chain is built from TRBV12-3 or TRBV12-4 and TRBJ2-7; 8 bases are shared with TRBD2. V lost 6 bases to trimming and J lost 3 bases; unmatched junction nucleotides: 7. This CDR3 has 14 residues.

In its sample, this clonotype was seen a few times. The CDR3 loop is CSVGGQGAEYGYTF. CDR3 nucleotide sequence: TGCAGCGTTGGGGGACAGGGGGCAGAATATGGCTACACCTTC. The chain recombines TRBV29-1 with TRBJ1-2; 12 bases line up with TRBD1. This CDR3 has 14 amino acids. After removal of 4 bases from V and 5 bases from J, the junction contained 5 bases not matched to a gene. Germline CDR1 SQVTM, CDR2 ANQGSEA.

Ten or more counts support this clonotype. The chain carries TRBV20-1 and TRBJ2-5; 8 bases are a match to TRBD1. Per germline, CDR1 DFQATT and CDR2 SNEGSKA (reference sequence). V was pared by 5 bases and J by 1 base, with 12 bases of the junction left unmatched. This CDR3 is 16 amino acids long. This CDR3 is CSADSHLTGGQETQYF. CDR3 in DNA: TGCAGTGCTGATTCCCATCTCACAGGGGGCCAAGAGACCCAGTACTTC.

The chain links TRBV6-2 or TRBV6-3 to TRBJ1-1; D is possibly TRBD1 (5 bases). V gave up 2 bases and J gave up 4 bases, with 11 bases separating them. This CDR3 region has 14 residues. CDR1 MNHEY and CDR2 SVGEGT come from the germline V gene. CDR3 DNA sequence: TGTGCCAGCAGTTACGGGTTGAGGGGCACTGAAGCTTTCTTT. It translates to CASSYGLRGTEAFF.

The table lists this clonotype with a few counts. The rearrangement joins TRBV28 to TRBJ1-1; 9 nucleotides match TRBD1. The CDR3 contains 14 residues. V was clipped by 6 bases and J by 3 bases; unmatched bases: 5. Germline CDR1 and CDR2: MDHEN and SYDVKM. CDR3 coding DNA: TGTGCCAGCAGAATAGGACAGGGGCACACTGAAGCTTTCTTT. Encoded protein: CASRIGQGHTEAFF.

In this sample, this clonotype turned up many times. The chain carries TRBV7-9 and TRBJ2-2, with unresolved D. Trimming left V 1 base short and J 5 bases short, with 11 bases between. The CDR3 has 15 residues. CDR1 and CDR2 from the germline V gene are SEHNR and FQNEAQ (reference sequence). CDR3 coding DNA: TGTGCCAGCAGCTTAGGCTTCGTCCCGACCGGGGAGCTGTTTTTT. It encodes CASSLGFVPTGELFF.

At least ten counts were recorded for this clonotype. The V call is TRBV19, the J call TRBJ1-1; D call uncertain. This CDR3 spans 14 amino acids. Germline V gene lookup returns CDR1 LNHDA and CDR2 SQIVND (reference sequence). Trimming took 1 base from V and 2 from J, leaving 8 bases between them. In DNA, the CDR3 is TGTGCCAGTAGTATAGCGGGAAAAAACACTGAAGCTTTCTTT. Amino acids: CASSIAGKNTEAFF.

J is TRBJ2-2 and V is TRBV3-1; D remains unclear. The V end was cut by 3 bases, the J end by 7 bases, with 12 bases between. This CDR3 comprises 14 residues. The germline gives CDR1 LGHDT, CDR2 YNNKEL (reference sequence). The CDR3 DNA is TGTGCCAGCAGCCAGGGATACCTCGTCGGGGAGCTGTTTTTT. Amino acids: CASSQGYLVGELFF.

This clonotype was recorded at least ten times. V and J are TRBV19 and TRBJ2-2; 8 bases are shared with TRBD1. After removal of 4 bases from V and 0 bases from J, the junction contained 7 bases not matched to a gene. The CDR3 contains 17 residues. Germline V gene lookup returns CDR1 LNHDA and CDR2 SQIVND (reference sequence). CDR3 residues: CASSTLGQGANTGELFF. The CDR3 bases are TGTGCCAGTAGTACCCTCGGACAGGGCGCGAACACCGGGGAGCTGTTTTTT.

The rearrangement links TRBV30 to TRBJ2-5; 7 bases align to TRBD2. There are 12 residues in the CDR3. Germline V gene data show CDR1 as GTSNPN and CDR2 as SVGIG (reference sequence). CDR3 nucleotide sequence: TGTGCGTGTGACACCGGGGGGGAGACCCAGTACTTC. Its translation: CACDTGGETQYF.

This clonotype was detected many times. The gene calls are TRBV12-5 and TRBJ2-7, with D unclear. V dropped 6 bases and J dropped 0 bases, with 24 bases sitting between them. CDR1 is LGHNT and CDR2 is FRNRAP in the germline V gene. The CDR3 extends over 18 amino acids. CDR3 residues: CASGESLEGPLNSYEQYF. The CDR3 bases are TGTGCTAGTGGCGAATCGTTGGAAGGGCCTCTCAACTCCTACGAGCAGTACTTC.

This clonotype has at least ten counts. The chain uses TRBV6-1 and TRBJ2-5, with 9 nucleotides matching TRBD2. This CDR3 has 15 residues. J lost 6 bases, V lost 4 bases, and 9 bases had no gene match. Germline-derived CDR1 and CDR2 are MNHNS and SASEGT. The CDR3 protein is CASSVDSGGRKTQYF. The DNA of the CDR3 is TGTGCCAGCAGTGTCGATAGCGGGGGTCGGAAGACCCAGTACTTC.

The rearrangement uses TRBV30 and TRBJ1-1; D uncertain. CDR1 GTSNPN and CDR2 SVGIG come from the germline V gene (reference sequence). The CDR3 has 13 amino acids. Trimming took off 2 bases at V and 4 bases at J, with 11 bases between the two ends. The CDR3 sequence is CAWSSGLGTEAFF. CDR3 nucleotides: TGTGCCTGGAGTTCAGGACTGGGCACTGAAGCTTTCTTT.

Ten or more counts support this clonotype. The rearrangement links TRBV28 to TRBJ1-1, with 9 bases fitting TRBD1. CDR3 length: 16 residues. V shed 5 bases and J 1 base; nucleotides not matched to a gene: 8. The germline CDR1 and CDR2 sequences are MDHEN and SYDVKM. DNA of the CDR3: TGTGCCAGCAGTCTTTACCCGGGACAGGGGAACACTGAAGCTTTCTTT. Translating gives CASSLYPGQGNTEAFF.

This clonotype was found many times. The chain joins TRBV5-6 to TRBJ2-7; D ambiguous. CDR1 SGHDT and CDR2 YYEEEE come from the germline V gene. The CDR3 is 11 residues long. Trimming removed 2 bases at V and 4 bases at J, with 4 bases between. In DNA form, the CDR3 reads TGTGCCAGCAGCTTCTTGTACGAGCAGTACTTC. Amino acids: CASSFLYEQYF.

This clonotype was seen at least ten times. The J gene is TRBJ1-2, the V gene TRBV7-2; D is perhaps TRBD1 (6 bases). Germline CDR1 reads SGHTA; CDR2 reads FQGNSA. The germline V and J ends were trimmed by 5 bases and 4 bases, with 20 bases remaining between them. This CDR3 contains 16 residues. Here the CDR3 DNA reads TGTGCCAGCAGCCCCATAGGAGGAACAGGGACCTATGGCTACACCTTC. This encodes CASSPIGGTGTYGYTF.

This clonotype has at least ten counts. A junction boundary mismatches the germline segment, possibly from a read error. The chain couples TRBV5-1 to TRBJ1-3; D not certain. CDR3 size: 14 residues. The germline V gene has CDR1 SGHRS and CDR2 YFSETQ. CDR3 loop: CASSLEGSGNTIYF. CDR3 bases: TGTGCCAGCAGTTTAGAAGGCTCTGGAAACACCATATATTTT.